These 7 T cell receptor beta chains were sequenced from one sample in a study of T cell changes during pregnancy in multiple sclerosis. Some clones are missing from TCRdb's copy, which holds only in-frame ones; the method was immunoSEQ multiplex PCR. The table lists fewer than 40,000 clones, roughly 93% of them singletons. The sequenced sample was CD4+ T cells from peripheral blood mononuclear cells, obtained after pregnancy. All receptors come from a female donor with multiple sclerosis, enrolled in a pregnancy study.

The chain couples TRBV10-3 to TRBJ2-1; possibly TRBD2 for D (5 bases). Trimming pared 11 bases from V and 7 bases from J, leaving 15 bases between. Germline CDR1 and CDR2: ENHRY and SYGVKD. The CDR3 has 12 residues. CDR3: CAFRSGGNEQFF. Here the CDR3 DNA reads TGTGCCTTTCGATCCGGCGGGAATGAGCAGTTCTTC.

The rearrangement uses TRBV5-5 and TRBJ1-6, with a possible D match to TRBD1 (6 bases). Per the germline V gene, CDR1 is SGHKS and CDR2 is YYEKEE (reference sequence). The CDR3 is 14 residues long. Trimming pared 0 bases from V and 9 bases from J, leaving 10 bases between. The CDR3 DNA follows: TGTGCCAGCAGCTTGGAACAGGGACGTTCACCCCTCCACTTT. This gives the protein CASSLEQGRSPLHF.

This clone turned up a few times. The chain joins TRBV11-2 to TRBJ1-6, with 7 bases identical to TRBD1. The ends lost 3 bases at V and 6 bases at J; junction bases unmatched: 5. CDR3 length: 15 amino acids. CDR1 is SGHAT and CDR2 is FQNNGV in the germline V gene. Here the CDR3 reads CASSFETGSNSPLHF. The CDR3 nucleotides are TGTGCCAGCAGCTTTGAGACAGGGTCTAATTCACCCCTCCACTTT.

This chain links TRBV9 with TRBJ1-4; 8 bases are a match to TRBD1. Germline CDR1 and CDR2: SGDLS and YYNGEE. The V gene end was trimmed by 1 base and the J gene end by 7 bases; junction bases not matched to a gene: 6. The CDR3 runs 15 residues. Here the CDR3 DNA reads TGTGCCAGCAGCGTACTAGACAGGGGAGGTGAAAAACTGTTTTTT. Its translation: CASSVLDRGGEKLFF.

The chain joins TRBV6-6 to TRBJ1-5, with a possible D match to TRBD1 (6 bases). The CDR3 runs to 12 residues. Germline CDR1 reads MNHNY; CDR2 reads SVGAGI (reference sequence). The V end lost 5 bases, the J end lost 6 bases, and 8 bases lay between the germline ends. In DNA, the CDR3 is TGTGCCAGCAGTCCAGGGGCTCAGCCCCAGCATTTT. This encodes CASSPGAQPQHF.

This chain connects TRBV11-2 to TRBJ1-2; 8 bases fit TRBD1. The CDR3 has 13 residues. The ends lost 5 bases at V and 4 bases at J; junction bases unmatched: 3. Germline V lookup: CDR1 SGHAT, CDR2 FQNNGV. CDR3 in amino acids: CASSPGQGYGYTF. As DNA, the CDR3 is TGTGCCAGCAGCCCCGGACAGGGCTATGGCTACACCTTC.

This clone was seen a single time. This chain joins TRBV6-1 and TRBJ2-5; no reliable D call. V lost 5 bases and J lost 5, with 15 bases in between. The CDR3 has 14 residues. CDR1 and CDR2 from the germline V gene are MNHNS and SASEGT. CDR3 residues: CASSQGPPRETQYF. CDR3 nucleotide sequence: TGTGCCAGCAGTCAAGGGCCCCCGAGGGAGACCCAGTACTTC.